The 23 T cell receptor beta chains reported below all come from one sample, sequenced in a study of molecular identifiers for immune sequencing clone quantification. TCRdb itself ran the PCR reads through MiXCR, one entry per CDR3 protein. The table shows about 510,000 distinct CDR3 sequences, with roughly 24% occurring only once. Sequenced material: naive CD8+ T cells from blood, with Jurkat cell RNA spiked in. Subset given: FACS-sorted CD8+CD4-CCR7+CD45RA+ naive T cells. These receptors came from a human donor in good health. Some libraries in this study had Jurkat cell RNA spiked in.

This chain links TRBV6-2 or TRBV6-3 with TRBJ2-5; D remains unclear. The germline V and J ends were trimmed by 2 bases and 0 bases, with 4 bases remaining between them. Germline CDR1 MNHEY, CDR2 SVGEGT. This CDR3 has 13 residues. CDR3 region: CASSYGYQETQYF. In nucleotides, the CDR3 is TGTGCCAGCAGTTACGGGTACCAAGAGACCCAGTACTTC.

This chain uses TRBV2 with TRBJ2-7; either TRBD1 or TRBD2 may supply D (5 bases each). V was clipped by 5 bases and J by 12 bases, with 17 bases between them. There are 12 residues in the CDR3. CDR1 and CDR2 (germline): SNHLY, FYNNEI. The CDR3 coding sequence is TGTGCCAGCAGTCCTGGGACGCGCAACTGGTACTTC. Translating it yields CASSPGTRNWYF.

The chain joins TRBV5-3 to TRBJ1-1; 9 bases fit TRBD1. TRBV5-3 is an ORF, with its function uncertain. The CDR3 runs 17 residues. The J segment lost 0 bases and the V segment lost 8 bases, leaving 14 bases of the junction unmatched. The CDR3 loop reads CASSPSPGQGLNTEAFF. In nucleotides, the CDR3 is TGTGCCAGCAGCCCCAGTCCGGGACAGGGACTGAACACTGAAGCTTTCTTT.

This clonotype was seen a few times. V usage is TRBV28 and J usage is TRBJ2-1; D is undetermined. This CDR3 spans 12 amino acids. Germline V gene lookup returns CDR1 MDHEN and CDR2 SYDVKM. V lost 5 bases, J lost 5 bases, and 7 bases lay in between. The CDR3 region is CASSPANNEQFF. Written as DNA, the CDR3 is TGTGCCAGCAGTCCTGCCAACAATGAGCAGTTCTTC.

A few counts support this clonotype. CDR3 bases: TGTGCCACCAGCAGAGCCAATCAGCCCCAGCATTTT. Its translation is CATSRANQPQHF. The gene calls are TRBV15 and TRBJ1-5; D not certain. The germline gives CDR1 LNHNV, CDR2 YYDKDF (reference sequence). Trimming cost V 1 base and J 3 bases, with 1 base left between them. The CDR3 has 12 amino acids.

This clonotype was recorded only once. The chain carries TRBV11-3 and TRBJ2-7, with D tentatively TRBD1 or TRBD2 (5 bases each). This CDR3 contains 14 residues. Germline V gene lookup returns CDR1 SGHNT and CDR2 YENEEA. V lost 5 bases, J lost 3 bases, and 14 bases lay in between. The CDR3 region is CASSASGRNYEQYF. CDR3 DNA sequence: TGTGCCAGCAGCGCATCGGGACGGAACTACGAGCAGTACTTC.

This clonotype was seen many times. The chain recombines TRBV20-1 with TRBJ1-1; TRBD1 agrees at 7 bases. Germline CDR1 and CDR2: DFQATT and SNEGSKA (reference sequence). Trimming at V came to 3 bases and at J to 4 bases, leaving 8 bases not matched to a gene. The CDR3 extends over 14 amino acids. The CDR3 loop is CSASDDRVGTEAFF. Written as DNA, the CDR3 is TGCAGTGCTAGCGACGACAGGGTGGGCACTGAAGCTTTCTTT.

This clonotype was detected ten times or more. In DNA, the CDR3 is TGCAGCGTTGAGGGTCAGGGGGTCTACGAGCAGTACTTC. Amino acids: CSVEGQGVYEQYF. V gene TRBV29-1 combines with J gene TRBJ2-7, with 7 bases lining up with TRBD1. After removal of 3 bases from V and 3 bases from J, the junction contained 5 bases not matched to a gene. Per germline, CDR1 SQVTM and CDR2 ANQGSEA. CDR3 length: 13 amino acids.

This clonotype showed up just a few times. The J gene is TRBJ2-7, the V gene TRBV20-1; the D call may be TRBD1 or TRBD2 (5 bases each). Germline V gives CDR1 DFQATT, CDR2 SNEGSKA (reference sequence). The CDR3 spans 13 residues. V was cut by 0 bases and J by 3 bases, with 9 bases left in between. The CDR3 loop is CSAREGVGYEQYF. The DNA of the CDR3 is TGCAGTGCTAGAGAGGGGGTAGGCTACGAGCAGTACTTC.

This chain joins TRBV24-1 and TRBJ2-7; D remains unclear. V lost 10 bases and J lost 2, with 17 bases in between. Germline CDR1 KGHDR, CDR2 SFDVKD. The CDR3 extends over 14 amino acids. CDR3 DNA: TGTGCCACGGCCGGTGCAGTGTCCGCCTACGAGCAGTACTTC. It specifies CATAGAVSAYEQYF.

This clonotype appeared many times. The genes are TRBV29-1 and TRBJ2-3, with a possible D match to TRBD1 (6 bases). The CDR3 loop spans 14 amino acids. CDR1 SQVTM and CDR2 ANQGSEA come from the germline V gene. Trimming removed 4 bases from V and 4 bases from J, with 15 bases in between. In nucleotides, the CDR3 is TGCAGCGTTGGTATGCTGGGGGCTCCAGATACGCAGTATTTT. It yields the protein CSVGMLGAPDTQYF.

The sample holds a few counts of this clonotype. The chain combines TRBV7-9 with TRBJ1-1, with TRBD1 matching over 11 bases. The CDR3 length is 14 residues. J lost 7 bases, V lost 4 bases, and 5 bases had no gene match. CDR1 is SEHNR and CDR2 is FQNEAQ in the germline V gene (reference sequence). In DNA, the CDR3 is TGTGCCAGCAGCTCCTGGGACAGGGGGGTTGAAGCTTTCTTT. Translated: CASSSWDRGVEAFF.

This clonotype was seen only a few times. The rearrangement links TRBV7-9 to TRBJ2-7; 7 bases agree with TRBD1. With V trimmed by 5 bases and J by 0 bases, 7 bases remained unmatched. The CDR3 spans 15 residues. In germline, CDR1 is SEHNR, CDR2 FQNEAQ (reference sequence). CDR3 DNA sequence: TGTGCCAGCAGCCAACCGGGACAGAGCTCCTACGAGCAGTACTTC. As protein: CASSQPGQSSYEQYF.

With regard to this clonotype: A much larger clone differs by one base, so this may be a read error. The V call is TRBV6-5, the J call TRBJ1-1; 8 nucleotides agree with TRBD1. Germline lookup yields CDR1 MNHEY and CDR2 SVGAGI. The CDR3 covers 14 residues. The CDR3 DNA is TGTGCCCGCAGCTCCACAGGGGGAGGGACTGAAGCTTTCTTT. This gives the protein CARSSTGGGTEAFF.

This sequence joins TRBV12-5 and TRBJ2-1; the D gene is possibly TRBD1 (6 bases). Deletions cut 2 bases from V and 12 bases from J, with 23 bases between. Looked up from germline, CDR1 is LGHNT and CDR2 is FRNRAP. The CDR3 loop spans 16 amino acids. DNA for the CDR3: TGTGCTAGTGGTTTGACTCTACAGGGAAATTTTCCAGGGCAGTTCTTC. Amino acid sequence: CASGLTLQGNFPGQFF.

As regards this clonotype: This may stem from a read error, because a much larger clone lies one nucleotide away. V gene TRBV2 combines with J gene TRBJ2-3, with D unresolved. This CDR3 spans 15 amino acids. Germline lookup yields CDR1 SNHLY and CDR2 FYNNEI. Trimming removed 4 bases from V and 1 base from J, with 12 bases in between. CDR3 sequence: CASSVAIRGTDTQYF. Here the CDR3 DNA reads TGTGCCAGCAGTGTTGCAATCCGTGGCACAGATACGCAGTATTTT.

This clonotype was detected only once. A much larger clone sits a single nucleotide away, making a read error possible. V usage is TRBV4-1 and J usage is TRBJ2-5; no clear D gene. In germline, CDR1 is MGHRA, CDR2 YSYEKL. The V end lost 0 bases, the J end lost 3 bases, and 11 bases lay between the germline ends. This CDR3 is 15 amino acids long. CDR3 coding DNA: TGCGCCAGCAGCCAAGAAGGGCTTGCGGAAGAGACCCAGTACTTC. Translating it yields CASSQEGLAEETQYF.

This clonotype was counted many times. The V gene is TRBV7-9, the J gene TRBJ2-1; either TRBD1 or TRBD2 may supply D (6 bases each). The CDR3 runs to 15 residues. Per the germline V gene, CDR1 is SEHNR and CDR2 is FQNEAQ (reference sequence). V was clipped by 0 bases and J by 2 bases, with 8 bases between them. The CDR3 bases are TGTGCCAGCAGCTTAGCACGGGGGCCCTACAATGAGCAGTTCTTC. Translating it yields CASSLARGPYNEQFF.

For the CDR3, the DNA is TGTGCCAGCAGTTCACAGGTTGGCTCCTACGAGCAGTACTTC. This gives the protein CASSSQVGSYEQYF. This chain uses TRBV12-3 or TRBV12-4 with TRBJ2-7; tentative D call: TRBD1 (5 bases). V was shortened by 4 bases and J by 0 bases, with 10 bases between the two germline ends. The CDR3 length is 14 residues.

Concerning this clonotype: A much larger clone sits a single nucleotide away, making a read error possible. The CDR3 carries no conserved terminal phenylalanine or tryptophan, so it likely arises from a read error. The chain employs TRBV13 and TRBJ2-5; D uncertain. Trimming removed 4 bases from V and 3 bases from J, with 9 bases in between. The CDR3 has 13 amino acids. CDR1 and CDR2 (germline): PRHDT, FYEKMQ (reference sequence). As DNA, the CDR3 is TGTGCCAGCAGCTCCCGAGAAAAAGAGACCCAGTACGTC. Translated, it gives CASSSREKETQYV.

This chain joins TRBV7-9 and TRBJ2-3, with unresolved D. The CDR3 runs to 15 residues. V lost 7 bases to trimming and J lost 0 bases, with 14 bases between them. Looked up from germline, CDR1 is SEHNR and CDR2 is FQNEAQ (reference sequence). CDR3 nucleotide sequence: TGTGCCAGCACCCCCCCGGGCGCTAGCACAGATACGCAGTATTTT. This codes for CASTPPGASTDTQYF.

Note on this clonotype: This may arise from a read error, as a much more abundant clone is one base away. V is TRBV6-2 or TRBV6-3 and J is TRBJ2-7; either TRBD1 or TRBD2 may fit D (5 bases each). This CDR3 has 12 residues. The germline CDR1 and CDR2 sequences are MNHEY and SVGEGT. DNA of the CDR3: TGTGTCAGCAGTCACGGGACGTCCGAGCAGTACTTC. Protein sequence: CVSSHGTSEQYF.

The rearrangement joins TRBV5-1 to TRBJ1-1; no firm D call. The V and J ends lost 0 bases and 0 bases respectively, with 9 bases between them. The CDR3 length is 15 residues. Germline V gives CDR1 SGHRS, CDR2 YFSETQ. DNA for the CDR3: TGCGCCAGCAGCTTGGAGTTAGGGATGAACACTGAAGCTTTCTTT. It specifies CASSLELGMNTEAFF.